Each of the 11 T cell receptor beta chains below was sequenced from the same sample in a study of blood T cell repertoires in COVID-19. Generated by immunoSEQ multiplex PCR, the TCRdb table keeps only in-frame clones and is missing some. The sample lists under 300,000 clones; more than 80% were seen once. The sequencing input was peripheral blood. Every receptor here comes from a human donor in a cohort sampled during active COVID-19.

The rearrangement uses TRBV28 and TRBJ2-1; D perhaps matches TRBD1 (6 bases). The CDR3 covers 13 residues. Germline CDR1 reads MDHEN; CDR2 reads SYDVKM. V was clipped by 2 bases and J by 4 bases, with 6 bases between them. In DNA form, the CDR3 reads TGTGCCAGCAGTTTAGGACAGTACAATGAGCAGTTCTTC. This sequence encodes CASSLGQYNEQFF.

The chain has TRBV19 and TRBJ2-3; 7 bases align to TRBD1. The trim removed 7 bases at V and 2 bases at J, leaving 9 bases unmatched. The CDR3 length is 15 residues. Germline V gene sequence: CDR1 LNHDA, CDR2 SQIVND (reference sequence). The CDR3 bases are TGTGCCAGTAAGGAGACAGGGCCTAACACAGATACGCAGTATTTT. Encoded protein: CASKETGPNTDTQYF. Variable domain in full (rest from reference TRBV19 and TRBJ2-3): DGGITQSPKYLFRKEGQNVTLSCEQNLNHDAMYWYRQDPGQGLRLIYYSQIVNDFQKGDIAEGYSVSREKKESFPLTVTSAQKNPTAFYLCASKETGPNTDTQYFGPGTRLTVL.

This chain joins TRBV10-3 and TRBJ2-5; the D gene is possibly TRBD1 (6 bases). Germline CDR1 is ENHRY and CDR2 is SYGVKD. With 3 bases removed from V and 1 base from J, the gap between germline ends came to 9 bases. The CDR3 loop spans 14 amino acids. The CDR3 loop is CAISDRGAQETQYF. CDR3 in DNA: TGTGCCATCAGTGACAGGGGCGCCCAAGAGACCCAGTACTTC.

The rearrangement links TRBV27 to TRBJ1-6; 7 bases agree with TRBD1. Germline V lookup: CDR1 MNHEY, CDR2 SMNVEV (reference sequence). CDR3 length equals 13 residues. J lost 9 bases, V lost 8 bases, and 7 bases had no gene match. The CDR3 bases are TGTGCCAGCGGACAGGCTTTGAGTTCACCCCTCCACTTT. This gives the protein CASGQALSSPLHF.

This chain joins TRBV9 and TRBJ2-2; D is perhaps TRBD1 (7 bases). From germline, CDR1 is SGDLS and CDR2 YYNGEE. CDR3 size: 16 residues. V lost 0 bases and J 6 bases, leaving 15 bases between the germline ends. As DNA, the CDR3 is TGTGCCAGCAGCGTAGGGGACGGCAGGGGGGCCGGGGAGCTGTTTTTT. Amino acids: CASSVGDGRGAGELFF.

The chain carries TRBV4-2 and TRBJ2-7, with D possibly TRBD2 on 6 matching bases. This CDR3 is 18 amino acids long. The V and J ends lost 4 bases and 2 bases respectively, with 24 bases between them. Germline-derived CDR1 and CDR2 are LGHNA and YNFKEQ. CDR3 loop: CASSPYLRSAGIAYEQYF. As DNA, the CDR3 is TGTGCCAGCAGCCCCTACCTACGGTCGGCGGGGATCGCCTACGAGCAGTACTTC.

The CDR3 sequence: CASSELGTRSHYEQYF. CDR3 DNA: TGTGCCAGCAGTGAGCTCGGGACTAGGAGTCACTACGAGCAGTACTTC. The J gene is TRBJ2-7, the V gene TRBV6-1, with 8 positions matching TRBD2. CDR1 is MNHNS and CDR2 is SASEGT in the germline V gene. The CDR3 contains 16 residues. Losses at the gene ends were 3 bases for V and 3 bases for J; bases not matched to a gene: 10.

V gene TRBV5-1 combines with J gene TRBJ2-7; D possibly corresponds to TRBD2 (7 bases). CDR1 is SGHRS and CDR2 is YFSETQ in the germline V gene. Trimming pared 1 base from V and 1 base from J, leaving 12 bases between. The CDR3 has 15 residues. The CDR3 sequence is CASSLQRDTSYEQYF. The CDR3 nucleotides are TGCGCCAGCAGCTTGCAGCGGGACACGTCCTACGAGCAGTACTTC.

The chain joins TRBV11-2 to TRBJ1-1; 9 bases fit TRBD1. The junction had 11 bases not matched to a gene; V was cut back by 5 bases and J by 4 bases. CDR1 is SGHAT, CDR2 FQNNGV, per germline. The CDR3 is made up of 16 amino acids. The CDR3 DNA is TGTGCCAGCAGCCCTTGGACAGGGGCGGATTCCACTGAAGCTTTCTTT. It translates to CASSPWTGADSTEAFF.

The chain combines TRBV19 with TRBJ1-5; D uncertain. Germline lookup yields CDR1 LNHDA and CDR2 SQIVND (reference sequence). V lost 7 bases to trimming and J lost 3 bases, with 22 bases between them. The CDR3 covers 17 residues. The CDR3 reads CASKPFNTGGANQPQHF. CDR3 nucleotides: TGTGCCAGTAAACCCTTCAACACCGGTGGAGCCAATCAGCCCCAGCATTTT.

The chain is built from TRBV7-8 and TRBJ1-2, with 11 bases that match TRBD1. Germline CDR1 and CDR2: SGHVS and FQNEAQ. The CDR3 has 14 residues. Trimming cost V 5 bases and J 6 bases; bases outside gene matches: 5. CDR3 region: CASSPGQGANGYTF. Here the CDR3 DNA reads TGTGCCAGCAGCCCCGGACAGGGGGCAAATGGCTACACCTTC.